This T cell receptor beta chain was identified during a study of beta chain features in type 1 diabetes. Study-level results: A moderate, significant TCRB CDR3 shortening appeared in type 1 diabetes across four CD4+ subsets. Sampled from patients, naive, central memory and Treg TCRB repertoires appeared more similar than those sampled from healthy donors.

About this clone itself: The antigen remains undetermined.

Expressed TCRB transcripts were sequenced because the entire RNA isolate underwent reverse transcription. Mean read depth for naive, central memory and regulatory T cell samples was some 3.8 million reads. Method: immunoSEQ multiplex PCR; TCRdb's copy keeps in-frame clones and lacks some. The data hold under 850,000 clones, with roughly an eighth observed a single time. CD4+ naive, central memory, regulatory and stem cell-like memory subsets were isolated by sorting on CD45RO/CCR7/CD25/CD127/CD95/CD27. The source is a young man with type 1 diabetes. Sequenced material: naive CD4+ T cells from blood.

The CDR3, as DNA: TGTGCCAGCGGGACAGGGGGAGCAAACATTCAGTACTTC. This encodes CASGTGGANIQYF. The chain is built from TRBV14 and TRBJ2-4, with TRBD1 matching 11 bases. Germline CDR1 and CDR2: SGHDN and FVKESK. There are 13 residues in the CDR3. Losses at the gene ends were 8 bases for V and 6 bases for J; bases not matched to a gene: 3. Full variable domain (rest looked up from reference TRBV14 and TRBJ2-4): EAGVTQFPSHSVIEKGQTVTLRCDPISGHDNLYWYRRVMGKEIKFLLHFVKESKQDESGMPNNRFLAERTGGTYSTLKVQPAELEDSGVYFCASGTGGANIQYFGAGTRLSVL.